Below, 21 T cell receptor beta chains from the same sample are listed, as sequenced in a study of HIV-infected patients and healthy controls (dated by TCRdb to the mid-2010s). Receptors were amplified or captured by 5' RACE. For sequencing, an Illumina MiSeq was employed. Using SuperScript III with primers targeting the alpha and beta constant regions, around 480 ng of RNA was reverse transcribed. Separate alpha and beta chain libraries were generated by chain-specific third strand synthesis with multiplexing indices. The public reads were quality trimmed at Q25 with fastp and then assembled into clones with MiXCR by TCRdb, keeping productive beta chains. Each CDR3 protein gets just one entry, which takes the most common genes and DNA from the rows behind it. The sample table holds 10,000 to 15,000 distinct CDR3 sequences, of which approximately 11% were seen once. The ten largest clonotypes hold roughly 6% of the sample.

Whole blood was used without fractionating the cells, so the repertoire represented all peripheral T cells without sorting. The sequenced material came from blood. The receptors originated from an adult in good health.

This clonotype was counted at least ten times. The chain recombines TRBV28 with TRBJ1-1, with D perhaps TRBD1 (5 bases). From germline, CDR1 is MDHEN and CDR2 SYDVKM. V lost 5 bases to trimming and J lost 11 bases, with 18 bases between them. The CDR3 is made up of 13 amino acids. Written as DNA, the CDR3 is TGTGCCAGCAGTCCAACAGGCGTTGGGCCGGCTTTCTTT. Its translation: CASSPTGVGPAFF.

This clonotype occurred many times. This sequence joins TRBV28 and TRBJ2-3, with 9 bases fitting TRBD1. Germline CDR1 MDHEN, CDR2 SYDVKM. V shed 6 bases and J 3 bases; nucleotides not matched to a gene: 10. The CDR3 is 16 amino acids. CDR3 nucleotides: TGTGCCAGCAGCACAACACAGGGGGCCCTAACAGATACGCAGTATTTT. This codes for CASSTTQGALTDTQYF.

This clonotype was counted ten times or more. CDR3 region: CSASARGISNQPQHF. CDR3 DNA sequence: TGCAGTGCTAGTGCAAGGGGCATCAGCAATCAGCCCCAGCATTTT. The chain couples TRBV20-1 to TRBJ1-5, with a tentative D call TRBD1 (5 bases). Germline values: CDR1 DFQATT, CDR2 SNEGSKA (reference sequence). Trimming cost V 3 bases and J 1 base, with 13 bases left between them. The CDR3 extends over 15 amino acids.

This clonotype was detected ten times or more. V is TRBV2 and J is TRBJ1-1, with D tentatively TRBD1 (6 bases). The germline V gene has CDR1 SNHLY and CDR2 FYNNEI. The CDR3 runs 16 residues. Deletions cut 4 bases from V and 4 bases from J, with 19 bases between. CDR3 loop: CASSVFELRGGTEAFF. As DNA, the CDR3 is TGTGCCAGCAGTGTTTTCGAGTTAAGAGGGGGCACTGAAGCTTTCTTT.

This clonotype was picked up a small number of times. J is TRBJ1-1 and V is TRBV11-2, with 7 bases lining up with TRBD1. V trimming: 5 bases; J trimming: 0 bases; junction bases outside the gene matches: 12. The CDR3 contains 17 residues. CDR1 SGHAT and CDR2 FQNNGV come from the germline V gene. Here the CDR3 reads CASSHLEGAGVNTEAFF. DNA for the CDR3: TGTGCCAGCAGCCATCTGGAGGGGGCAGGGGTGAACACTGAAGCTTTCTTT.

This clonotype ranks as medium-sized. V gene TRBV27 combines with J gene TRBJ2-5; D may be TRBD2 (6 bases). Germline V lookup: CDR1 MNHEY, CDR2 SMNVEV (reference sequence). The V gene lost 0 bases and the J gene lost 1 base, with 9 bases spanning the gap. There are 15 residues in the CDR3. The CDR3: CASSLSAGPQETQYF. CDR3 nucleotide sequence: TGTGCCAGCAGTTTATCGGCGGGGCCCCAAGAGACCCAGTACTTC.

The chain employs TRBV3-1 and TRBJ2-3, with D perhaps TRBD2 (6 bases). Looked up from germline, CDR1 is LGHDT and CDR2 is YNNKEL (reference sequence). The CDR3 contains 14 residues. Trimming removed 0 bases at V and 9 bases at J, with 13 bases between. CDR3 in DNA: TGTGCCAGCAGCCAAGAATACGGCGGGATGACGCAGTATTTT. Translated: CASSQEYGGMTQYF.

This clonotype showed up just a few times. The chain has TRBV28 and TRBJ1-5, with unresolved D. The CDR3 extends over 12 amino acids. Germline-derived CDR1 and CDR2 are MDHEN and SYDVKM. The ends were cut back, 5 bases at V and 0 bases at J, with 2 bases in the middle. CDR3: CASSDSNQPQHF. DNA of the CDR3: TGTGCCAGCAGTGATAGCAATCAGCCCCAGCATTTT. The full variable domain, completed using reference TRBV28 and TRBJ1-5, is DVKVTQSSRYLVKRTGEKVFLECVQDMDHENMFWYRQDPGLGLRLIYFSYDVKMKEKGDIPEGYSVSREKKERFSLILESASTNQTSMYLCASSDSNQPQHFGDGTRLSIL.

This clonotype has a count of ten or more. This chain links TRBV5-1 with TRBJ2-4; unclear D gene. V lost 0 bases, J lost 1 base, and 11 bases lay in between. The length of the CDR3 is 16 residues. Germline CDR1 SGHRS, CDR2 YFSETQ. The CDR3 loop is CASSLGLNDAKNIQYF. The CDR3 nucleotides are TGCGCCAGCAGCTTGGGCCTTAACGATGCCAAAAACATTCAGTACTTC.

The chain carries TRBV5-4 and TRBJ1-6; TRBD1 aligns across 8 bases. The V segment lost 0 bases and the J segment 7 bases; nucleotides outside the gene matches: 0. Germline values: CDR1 SGHNT, CDR2 YYREEE (reference sequence). The CDR3 has 14 amino acids. In DNA form, the CDR3 reads TGTGCCAGCAGCTTGGACAGGGGGAATTCACCCCTCCACTTT. It encodes CASSLDRGNSPLHF.

This clonotype turned up a few times. CDR3 nucleotide sequence: TGTGCCAGCAACAGGGGGCTCCAAGAGACCCAGTACTTC. It is translated as CASNRGLQETQYF. The chain links TRBV7-8 to TRBJ2-5; 9 bases map to TRBD1. The germline gives CDR1 SGHVS, CDR2 FQNEAQ. The V gene end was trimmed by 7 bases and the J gene end by 1 base; junction bases not matched to a gene: 1. The CDR3 is made up of 13 amino acids.

By share, this clonotype ranks as medium-sized. This chain connects TRBV18 to TRBJ1-5; 7 bases match TRBD1. With 2 bases clipped from V and 4 bases from J, the junction kept 11 bases outside the gene matches. Germline V gives CDR1 KGHSH, CDR2 LQKENI. The length of the CDR3 is 17 residues. The CDR3: CASSPKGAGIGNQPQHF. The DNA for the CDR3 is TGTGCCAGCTCACCAAAGGGGGCAGGGATTGGAAATCAGCCCCAGCATTTT.

V usage is TRBV4-2 and J usage is TRBJ2-3; D is unclear. The CDR3 has 15 amino acids. V dropped 4 bases and J dropped 0 bases, with 11 bases sitting between them. Germline values: CDR1 LGHNA, CDR2 YNFKEQ. This CDR3 reads CASSLTPESTDTQYF. The DNA of the CDR3 is TGTGCCAGCAGCCTCACTCCGGAGAGCACAGATACGCAGTATTTT.

By share, this clonotype ranks as medium-sized (0.01 to 0.1%). The chain has TRBV6-1 and TRBJ1-1; no definite D call. V lost 10 bases to trimming and J lost 0 bases, with 12 bases between them. Looked up from germline, CDR1 is MNHNS and CDR2 is SASEGT. CDR3 length: 13 amino acids. The CDR3 region is CATTDIMNTEAFF. In DNA, the CDR3 is TGTGCCACCACAGACATAATGAACACTGAAGCTTTCTTT.

By proportion, this clonotype is medium-sized (0.01 to 0.1%). CDR3 amino acids: CASSLIKDVRVKYF. For the CDR3, the DNA is TGTGCCAGCAGCTTAATAAAGGATGTCCGCGTGAAGTACTTC. The rearrangement uses TRBV11-2 and TRBJ2-7; D gene unclear. V lost 2 bases and J 11 bases, leaving 19 bases between the germline ends. The CDR3 covers 14 residues. Germline V gene data show CDR1 as SGHAT and CDR2 as FQNNGV.

This clonotype was counted at least ten times. This chain uses TRBV6-1 with TRBJ1-2; D gene ambiguous. Deletions cut 2 bases from V and 7 bases from J, with 17 bases between. The CDR3 length is 15 residues. Germline V lookup: CDR1 MNHNS, CDR2 SASEGT. The DNA for the CDR3 is TGTGCCAGCAGTGAATTAAGAGGACCCAACGGTGGCTACACCTTC. Translation gives CASSELRGPNGGYTF.

This clonotype was found many times. The rearrangement links TRBV7-2 to TRBJ2-7; 8 bases are a match to TRBD1. V trimming: 5 bases; J trimming: 5 bases; junction bases outside the gene matches: 5. Germline-derived CDR1 and CDR2 are SGHTA and FQGNSA. This CDR3 region has 13 residues. The CDR3 spells CASSPTDRDEQYF. For the CDR3, the DNA is TGTGCCAGCAGCCCCACGGACAGGGACGAGCAGTACTTC.

Judged by abundance, this clonotype is medium-sized. The chain recombines TRBV5-1 with TRBJ2-1; 10 nucleotides match TRBD1. V dropped 1 base and J dropped 6; count of bases not matched to a gene: 4. The CDR3 loop spans 15 amino acids. Germline CDR1 and CDR2: SGHRS and YFSETQ. CDR3 sequence (DNA): TGCGCCAGCAGCTTGAGGGACAGGGGAACCAATGAGCAGTTCTTC. Residues: CASSLRDRGTNEQFF.

Within the sample, this clonotype is medium-sized. The V call is TRBV7-2, the J call TRBJ1-5, with D perhaps TRBD1 (5 bases). V lost 5 bases, J lost 2 bases, and 16 bases lay in between. There are 16 residues in the CDR3. The germline V gene has CDR1 SGHTA and CDR2 FQGNSA. The CDR3 coding sequence is TGTGCCAGCAGCCTCAATGAAGGGGATGGCAATCAGCCCCAGCATTTT. Its protein product is CASSLNEGDGNQPQHF.

This clonotype is labeled as medium-sized (0.01 to 0.1%). V is TRBV7-6 and J is TRBJ2-5, with D perhaps TRBD2 (6 bases). V shed 0 bases and J shed 0 bases, with 14 bases lying between them. This CDR3 is built from 17 residues. The V gene's germline CDR1 is SGHVS and CDR2 FNYEAQ. The CDR3 loop is CASSLARGSDHQETQYF. In nucleotides, the CDR3 is TGTGCCAGCAGCTTAGCTCGGGGGTCAGACCACCAAGAGACCCAGTACTTC.

This clonotype was observed a few times. V usage is TRBV28 and J usage is TRBJ1-1; no definite D call. Looked up from germline, CDR1 is MDHEN and CDR2 is SYDVKM. The CDR3 loop spans 13 amino acids. V was cut by 2 bases and J by 0 bases, with 4 bases left in between. For the CDR3, the DNA is TGTGCCAGCAGTTTAGGAATGAACACTGAAGCTTTCTTT. Translated, it gives CASSLGMNTEAFF.